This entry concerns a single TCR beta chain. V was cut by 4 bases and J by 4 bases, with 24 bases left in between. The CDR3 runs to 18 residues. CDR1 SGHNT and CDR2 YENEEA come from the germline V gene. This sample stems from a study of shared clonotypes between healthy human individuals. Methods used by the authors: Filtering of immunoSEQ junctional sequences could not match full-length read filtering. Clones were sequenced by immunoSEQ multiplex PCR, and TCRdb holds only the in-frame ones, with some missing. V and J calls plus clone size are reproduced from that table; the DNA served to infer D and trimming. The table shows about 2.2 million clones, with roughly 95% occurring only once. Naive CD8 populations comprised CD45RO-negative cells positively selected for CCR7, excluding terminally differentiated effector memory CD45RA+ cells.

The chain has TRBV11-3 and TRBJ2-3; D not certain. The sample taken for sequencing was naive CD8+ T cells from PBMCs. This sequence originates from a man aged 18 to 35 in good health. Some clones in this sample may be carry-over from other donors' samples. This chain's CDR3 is CASSSVASAGEAADTQYF. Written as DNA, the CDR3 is TGTGCCAGCAGCTCCGTGGCCTCCGCCGGAGAGGCGGCAGATACGCAGTATTTT.